The rows below give T cell receptor beta chains drawn from one sample of a study of cytomegalovirus exposure and HLA in healthy donors. Sequencing was performed with immunoSEQ multiplex PCR; in TCRdb, only in-frame clones are kept and a portion is missing. The sample holds about 170,000 clones, 73% seen once. Sequences were obtained from PBMCs. All receptors come from a woman aged 18 to 35 in good health and CMV-seropositive. CDR3s include the opening cysteine and the closing phenylalanine or tryptophan. The D gene is left open where the match is weak. Clone size is shown for a subset of rows, as once, few, many or a class of expanded clone.

length	V	D	size	J	CDR3	DNA
14	TRBV9	TRBD1	.	TRBJ2-7	CASSVGDSPYEQYF	TGTGCCAGCAGCGTAGGGGACAGCCCCTACGAGCAGTACTTC
13	TRBV29-1	.	.	TRBJ2-3	CSAREDLTDTQYF	TGCAGCGCCCGGGAAGATCTCACAGATACGCAGTATTTT
14	TRBV29-1	.	.	TRBJ2-5	CSVGSASGFETQYF	TGCAGCGTTGGATCAGCATCAGGATTCGAGACCCAGTACTTC
16	TRBV18	.	.	TRBJ1-1	CASSRSQGEMNTEAFF	TGTGCCAGCTCACGATCACAGGGAGAGATGAACACTGAAGCTTTCTTT
12	TRBV2	.	.	TRBJ1-1	CASNHGQKEAFF	TGTGCCAGCAACCACGGACAGAAGGAAGCTTTCTTT
16	TRBV6-1	TRBD1	few	TRBJ2-1	CASSEASGTGYNEQFF	TGTGCCAGCAGTGAAGCATCAGGGACAGGTTACAATGAGCAGTTCTTC
11	TRBV7-9	.	once	TRBJ1-2	CASSSAGGYTF	TGTGCCAGCAGCTCTGCGGGGGGCTACACCTTC
11	TRBV11-3	.	.	TRBJ1-4	CALRVVEKLFF	TGTGCCTTGCGCGTCGTTGAAAAACTGTTTTTT
15	TRBV5-6	TRBD2	once	TRBJ2-5	CASSLEVAGLETQYF	TGTGCCAGCAGCTTGGAGGTAGCGGGGTTAGAGACCCAGTACTTC
14	TRBV9	.	few	TRBJ2-1	CATSRGGANNEQFF	TGTGCCACCTCACGGGGCGGGGCCAACAATGAGCAGTTCTTC
15	TRBV4-2	TRBD1	.	TRBJ2-1	CASSEGTVSYNEQFF	TGTGCCAGCAGCGAGGGGACAGTCTCCTACAATGAGCAGTTCTTC
13	TRBV28	.	.	TRBJ2-5	CASLSGLLREQYF	TGTGCCAGCTTAAGTGGGCTGCTACGGGAGCAGTACTTC
14	TRBV4-1	.	.	TRBJ2-6	CASSLNSGANVLTF	TGCGCCAGCAGCCTAAACTCTGGGGCCAACGTCCTGACTTTC
13	TRBV11-2	TRBD2	once	TRBJ2-1	CASRDGGADEQFF	TGTGCCAGCAGGGACGGGGGGGCGGATGAGCAGTTCTTC
16	TRBV4-1	TRBD2	.	TRBJ2-5	CASSQAASGYQETQYF	TGCGCCAGCAGCCAAGCGGCTAGCGGGTACCAAGAGACCCAGTACTTC
15	TRBV27	.	.	TRBJ2-7	CASSYRTDFSYEQYF	TGTGCCAGCAGTTATAGGACAGATTTCTCCTACGAGCAGTACTTC
16	TRBV9	.	.	TRBJ2-7	CASSVVGGAPSYEQYF	TGTGCCAGCAGCGTAGTGGGGGGGGCTCCCTCCTACGAGCAGTACTTC
16	TRBV6-4	TRBD2	few	TRBJ2-3	CASSLTSGGGTDTQYF	TGTGCCAGCAGTCTGACTAGCGGGGGCGGCACAGATACGCAGTATTTT
17	TRBV5-4	.	.	TRBJ1-1	CASSLAVTGHMNTEAFF	TGTGCCAGCAGCTTGGCCGTTACAGGACACATGAACACTGAAGCTTTCTTT
14	TRBV27	TRBD1	.	TRBJ1-1	CASSRGTVNTEAFF	TGTGCCAGCAGCCGAGGGACAGTGAACACTGAAGCTTTCTTT
14	TRBV7-3	TRBD1	.	TRBJ1-1	CASSLGTGSTEAFF	TGTGCCAGCAGTTTGGGGACAGGGTCCACTGAAGCTTTCTTT